This T cell receptor (beta chain) emerged from a study of cytomegalovirus exposure and HLA in healthy donors. PCR amplification relied on 60 Vbeta primers (plus 13 Jbeta primers). Original processing notes: Approximately 86 million unique TCR beta chains, roughly 12 million shared, were counted in a later analysis. Profiled with immunoSEQ multiplex PCR; TCRdb holds only in-frame clones, not every one. V and J calls and clone size follow that table, whereas D and trimming were derived from the DNA. The sample includes 150,000 to 200,000 clones, 87% seen only once; the top ten take around 0.21%. A few counts support this clone. Material for sequencing was PBMCs. The sequence came from a girl under three years old in good health and CMV-seronegative.

The CDR3 DNA is TGTGCCAGCAGTGGAAGGTTTGCGGGCGGGCAGGCCAGCTCCTACGAGCAGTACTTC. This codes for CASSGRFAGGQASSYEQYF. This rearrangement joins TRBV27 to TRBJ2-7, with D tentatively TRBD2 (5 bases). With 5 bases removed from V and 0 bases from J, the gap between germline ends came to 26 bases. This CDR3 region has 19 residues. Germline CDR1 reads MNHEY; CDR2 reads SMNVEV (reference sequence).